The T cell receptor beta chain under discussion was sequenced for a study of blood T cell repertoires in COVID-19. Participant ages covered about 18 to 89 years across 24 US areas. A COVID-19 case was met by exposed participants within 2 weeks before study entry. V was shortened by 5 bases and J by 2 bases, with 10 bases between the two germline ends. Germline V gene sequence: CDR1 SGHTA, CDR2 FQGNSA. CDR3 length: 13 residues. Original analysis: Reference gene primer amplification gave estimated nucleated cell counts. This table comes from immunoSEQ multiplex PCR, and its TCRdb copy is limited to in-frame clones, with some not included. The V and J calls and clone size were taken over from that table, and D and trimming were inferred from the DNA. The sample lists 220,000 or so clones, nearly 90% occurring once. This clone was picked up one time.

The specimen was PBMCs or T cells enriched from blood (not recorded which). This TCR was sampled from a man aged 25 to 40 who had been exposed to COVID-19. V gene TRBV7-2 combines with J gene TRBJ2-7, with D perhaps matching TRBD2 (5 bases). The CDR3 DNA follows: TGTGCCAGCAGCAGGACTCAGACCTACGAGCAGTACTTC. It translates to CASSRTQTYEQYF.